This TCR beta chain was identified during a study of T cell clonality in common variable immunodeficiency. Looked up from germline, CDR1 is KGHSH and CDR2 is LQKENI. V was cut by 3 bases and J by 6 bases, with 11 bases left in between. This CDR3 region has 13 residues. This clone was counted at least ten times. The read ends 3 residues shy of where the CDR3 ends; the end is completed using the germline J gene. CVID and control samples used equivalent genomic DNA input. Clones were sequenced by immunoSEQ multiplex PCR, and TCRdb holds only the in-frame ones, with some missing. The specimen has tens of thousands of clones, none found just once.

The chain is built from TRBV18 and TRBJ1-2; tentatively, D is TRBD1 (6 bases). The TCR sequence derives from a person aged 18 to 69 in good health. The specimen was peripheral blood mononuclear cells. CDR3 in amino acids: CASSPDRYDGYTF. Incomplete CDR3 DNA: TGTGCCAGCTCACCTGACAGGTACGATGGC. The variable domain in full, with the rest retrieved from reference TRBV18 and TRBJ1-2, is NAGVMQNPRHLVRRRGQEARLRCSPMKGHSHVYWYRQLPEEGLKFMVYLQKENIIDESGMPKERFSAEFPKEGPSILRIQQVVRGDSAAYFCASSPDRYDGYTFGSGTRLTVV.